This T cell receptor (beta chain) came from a study of blood T cell repertoires in COVID-19. Looking at the study overall: The cDNA or gDNA used as material had been derived from T cells, B-cell-depleted T cells, or PBMCs.

CDR1 and CDR2 (germline): SGHDT, YYEEEE. There are 16 residues in the CDR3. The trim removed 5 bases at V and 2 bases at J, leaving 5 bases unmatched. Clones were sequenced by immunoSEQ multiplex PCR, and TCRdb holds only the in-frame ones, with some missing. Among some 390,000 clones listed, approximately 87% were seen once. This TCR derives from a woman aged 55-70 years with COVID-19, enrolled during active disease. The chain has TRBV5-6 and TRBJ1-6; TRBD1 matches at 9 bases. Sample: peripheral blood. The CDR3 DNA is TGTGCCAGCAGTGAACAGGGGGCCACCTATAATTCACCCCTCCACTTT. It yields the protein CASSEQGATYNSPLHF. The full variable domain, in which reference TRBV5-6 and TRBJ1-6 provide the parts outside the CDR3, is DAGVTQSPTHLIKTRGQQVTLRCSPKSGHDTVSWYQQALGQGPQFIFQYYEEEERQRGNFPDRFSGHQFPNYSSELNVNALLLGDSALYLCASSEQGATYNSPLHFGNGTRLTVT.